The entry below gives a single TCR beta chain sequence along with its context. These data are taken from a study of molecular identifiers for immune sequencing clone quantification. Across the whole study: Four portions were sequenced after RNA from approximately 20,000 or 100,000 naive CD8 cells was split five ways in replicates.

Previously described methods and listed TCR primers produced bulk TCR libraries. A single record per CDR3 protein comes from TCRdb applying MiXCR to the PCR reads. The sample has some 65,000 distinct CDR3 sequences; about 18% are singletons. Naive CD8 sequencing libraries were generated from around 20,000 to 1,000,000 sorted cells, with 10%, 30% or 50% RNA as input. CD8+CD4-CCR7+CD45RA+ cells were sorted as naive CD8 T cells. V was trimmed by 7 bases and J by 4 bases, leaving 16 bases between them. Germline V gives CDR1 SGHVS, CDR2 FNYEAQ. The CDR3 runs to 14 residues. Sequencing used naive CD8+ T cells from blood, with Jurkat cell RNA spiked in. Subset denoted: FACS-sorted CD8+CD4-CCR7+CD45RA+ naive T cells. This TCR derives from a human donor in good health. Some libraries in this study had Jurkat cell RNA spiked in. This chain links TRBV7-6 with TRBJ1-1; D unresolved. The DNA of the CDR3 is TGTGCCAGCAAAACCACAGAGACGTTCACTGAAGCTTTCTTT. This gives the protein CASKTTETFTEAFF.